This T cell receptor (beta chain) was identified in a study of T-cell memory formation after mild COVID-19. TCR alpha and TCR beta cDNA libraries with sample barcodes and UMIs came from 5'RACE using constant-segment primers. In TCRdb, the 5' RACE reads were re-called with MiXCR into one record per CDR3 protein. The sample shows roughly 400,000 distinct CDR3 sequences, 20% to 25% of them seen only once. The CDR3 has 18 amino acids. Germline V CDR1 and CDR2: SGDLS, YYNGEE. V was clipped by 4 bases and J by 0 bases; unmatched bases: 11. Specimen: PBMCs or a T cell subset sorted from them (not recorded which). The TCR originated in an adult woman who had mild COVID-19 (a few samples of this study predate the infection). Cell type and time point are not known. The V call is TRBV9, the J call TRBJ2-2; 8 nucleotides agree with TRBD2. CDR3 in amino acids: CASSFSRGGTPNTGELFF. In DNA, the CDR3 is TGTGCCAGCAGCTTCTCTCGGGGGGGGACACCGAACACCGGGGAGCTGTTTTTT.